These T cell receptor beta chains were read from a single sample in a study of Ad26.COV2.S vaccination and SARS-CoV-2 variants. Profiling relied on immunoSEQ multiplex PCR, and the TCRdb table lists in-frame clones only, not all of them. The sample gives hundreds of thousands of clones, 80% to 90% of which show up once; about 3% is in the top ten. This material consisted of peripheral blood, taken in a trial of Ad26.COV2.S vaccine versus placebo. The receptors come from a person between 18 and 60 years old who received the Ad26.COV2.S COVID-19 vaccine or a placebo. Each CDR3 is given with its conserved first and last residue. A D gene is named only where the DNA matches it firmly.

d_gene: TRBD2; v_gene: TRBV16; CDR3aa: CASSQTTSGDTDTQYF
d_gene: TRBD1; v_gene: TRBV6-9; CDR3aa: CAWLVTRDRVSYEQYF
d_gene: -; v_gene: TRBV15; CDR3aa: CATHNNSRKNIQYF
d_gene: -; v_gene: TRBV27; CDR3aa: CASSASPGSGNTIYF
d_gene: -; v_gene: TRBV7-9; CDR3aa: CASSLDTNTEAFF
d_gene: -; v_gene: TRBV19; CDR3aa: CASSQYGENTEAFF
d_gene: -; v_gene: TRBV6-6; CDR3aa: CASSYRAVQNTGELFF
d_gene: TRBD2; v_gene: TRBV18; CDR3aa: CASSPNSGGEETQYF
d_gene: -; v_gene: TRBV18; CDR3aa: CASSPGSEQPQHF
d_gene: TRBD1; v_gene: TRBV6-5; CDR3aa: CASSRRRGHHEQYF
d_gene: -; v_gene: TRBV18; CDR3aa: CASSPGVNSPLHF
d_gene: TRBD1; v_gene: TRBV7-2; CDR3aa: CASSFTSGGDGGYTF
d_gene: -; v_gene: TRBV19; CDR3aa: CASSIRAGGNQPQHF
d_gene: -; v_gene: TRBV6-2/TRBV6-3; CDR3aa: CASRPTEMNNQPQHF
d_gene: -; v_gene: TRBV18; CDR3aa: CASSPMGVGIDTEAFF
d_gene: -; v_gene: TRBV12-5; CDR3aa: CASGPGPANTEAFF
d_gene: -; v_gene: TRBV5-6; CDR3aa: CASSFGSYNSPLHF
d_gene: -; v_gene: TRBV9; CDR3aa: CASSVVGDDRETQYF
d_gene: TRBD1; v_gene: TRBV9; CDR3aa: CASSVVDRGGHGYTF
d_gene: -; v_gene: TRBV5-1; CDR3aa: CASSSDSTEAFF
d_gene: -; v_gene: TRBV3-1/TRBV3-2; CDR3aa: CASSQGVREQYF
d_gene: -; v_gene: TRBV7-2; CDR3aa: CASSLEKRNEKLFF